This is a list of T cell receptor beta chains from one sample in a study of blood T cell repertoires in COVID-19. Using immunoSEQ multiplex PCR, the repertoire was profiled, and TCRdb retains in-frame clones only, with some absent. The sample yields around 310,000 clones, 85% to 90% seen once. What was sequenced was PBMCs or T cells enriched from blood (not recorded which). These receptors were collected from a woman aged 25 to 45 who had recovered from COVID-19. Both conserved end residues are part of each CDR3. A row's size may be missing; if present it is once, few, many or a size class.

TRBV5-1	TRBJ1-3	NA	CASSLGSRQGTGNTIYF
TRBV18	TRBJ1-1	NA	CASSPTGGGTAFF
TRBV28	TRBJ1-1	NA	CASSLYDRSLGMNTEAFF
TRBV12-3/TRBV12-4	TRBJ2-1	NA	CASSTSGNNEQFF
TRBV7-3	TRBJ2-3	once	CASSSSGQPNTQYF
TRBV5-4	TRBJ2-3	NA	CATSGLAGVGTQYF
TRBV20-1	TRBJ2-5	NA	CSASPPSGRHVAQYF
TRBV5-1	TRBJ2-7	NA	CASSLEPDTYEQYF
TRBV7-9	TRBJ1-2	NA	CASSPGVTRNDGYTF
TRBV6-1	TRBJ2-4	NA	CASSDGGTNKNIQYF
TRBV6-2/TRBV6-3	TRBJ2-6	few	CASSFQGDNSGANVLTF
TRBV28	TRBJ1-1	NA	CASTRVVDTEAFF
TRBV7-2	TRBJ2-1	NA	CASSFLLAGTNNEQFF
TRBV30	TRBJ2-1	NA	CAWSAGQGANEQFF
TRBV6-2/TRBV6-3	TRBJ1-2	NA	CASSYEPNYGYTF
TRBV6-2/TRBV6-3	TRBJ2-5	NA	CASSYGAASPVAQYF
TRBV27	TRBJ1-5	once	CASSLKAYSNQPQHF
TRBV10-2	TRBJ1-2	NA	CASRESKSTGKNYGYTF
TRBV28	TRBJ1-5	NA	CASSFHGGILQPQHF
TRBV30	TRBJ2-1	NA	CAWSVASQHEQFF
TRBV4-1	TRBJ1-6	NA	CASSQELLIGVRPLHF
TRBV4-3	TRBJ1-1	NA	CASSQGTGANTEAFF
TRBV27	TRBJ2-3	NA	CASSLNSGLTDTQYF
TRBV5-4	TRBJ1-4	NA	CASRPDRGSEKLFF
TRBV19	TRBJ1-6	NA	CASRKTGTLRIPSYNSPLHF
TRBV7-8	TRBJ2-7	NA	CASSIRGASSYEQYF
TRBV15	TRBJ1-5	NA	CATSRAGQSYYSNQPQHF
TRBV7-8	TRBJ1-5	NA	CASSLTDNQPQHF
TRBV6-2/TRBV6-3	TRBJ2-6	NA	CASSPILTSGANVLTF
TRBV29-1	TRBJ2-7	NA	CSVDGQGHEQYF
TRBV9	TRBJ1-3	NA	CASRNSGNTIYF
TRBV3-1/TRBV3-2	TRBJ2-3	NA	CASSHRGAGGPNTQYF
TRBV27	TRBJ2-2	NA	CASYPIAGGGTGELFF
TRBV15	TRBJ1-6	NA	CATSRSQGGNSPLHF
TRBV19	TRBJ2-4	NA	CASSTRDRGQGDIQYF
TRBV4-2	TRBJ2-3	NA	CASSQGKDSFSTDTQYF
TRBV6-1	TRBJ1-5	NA	CASSGSRTGGRVGSNQPQHF
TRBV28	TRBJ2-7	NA	CASSKREGYYEQYF
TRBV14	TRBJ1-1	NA	CASSLVGGMNTEAFF
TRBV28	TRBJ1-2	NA	CATRQAAYGYTF
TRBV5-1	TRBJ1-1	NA	CASSGQVNTEAFF
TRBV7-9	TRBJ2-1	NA	CASSLAGAYNEQFF
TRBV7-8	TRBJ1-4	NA	CASSLMGWAINEKLFF
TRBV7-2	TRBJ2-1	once	CASSRYRTSGDEQFF
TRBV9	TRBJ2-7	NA	CASSVSLIGTGGDEQYF
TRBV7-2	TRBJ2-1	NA	CASRPPGLADYNEQFF
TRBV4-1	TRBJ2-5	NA	CASSQDRVPGQGFSETQYF
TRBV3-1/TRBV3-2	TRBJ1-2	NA	CASSQKRVDRGAETYGYTF
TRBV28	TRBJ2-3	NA	CASSPGTSGADTQYF
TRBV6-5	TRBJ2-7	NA	CASSYSSQYEQYF
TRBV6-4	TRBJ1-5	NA	CASSVPGQGGNYSNQPQHF
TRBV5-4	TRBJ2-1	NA	CASSLFAGSYNEQFF
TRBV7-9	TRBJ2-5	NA	CASSSNPETDQETQYF
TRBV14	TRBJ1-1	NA	CASSQEGRVDEAFF